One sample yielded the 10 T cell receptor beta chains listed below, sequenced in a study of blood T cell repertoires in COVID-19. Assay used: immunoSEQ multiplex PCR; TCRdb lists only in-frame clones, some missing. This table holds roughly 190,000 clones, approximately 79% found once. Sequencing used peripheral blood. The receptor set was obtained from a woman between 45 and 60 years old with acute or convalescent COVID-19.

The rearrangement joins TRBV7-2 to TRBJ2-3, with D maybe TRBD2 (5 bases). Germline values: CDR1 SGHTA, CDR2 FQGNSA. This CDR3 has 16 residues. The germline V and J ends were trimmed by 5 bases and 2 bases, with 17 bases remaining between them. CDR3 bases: TGTGCCAGCAGCCAAGGGTACGGGATAGCCACAGATACGCAGTATTTT. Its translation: CASSQGYGIATDTQYF.

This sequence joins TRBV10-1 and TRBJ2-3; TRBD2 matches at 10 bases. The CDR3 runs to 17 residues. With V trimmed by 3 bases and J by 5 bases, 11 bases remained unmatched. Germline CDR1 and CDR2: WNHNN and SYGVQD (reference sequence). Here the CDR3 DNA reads TGCGCCAGCAGTGATGGAAGCGGGGGGGTAAGAAGAGATACGCAGTATTTT. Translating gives CASSDGSGGVRRDTQYF.

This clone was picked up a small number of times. CDR3 nucleotide sequence: TGTGCCAGCAGGCCCCGGGGTGGCGGGGGGAACAATGAGCAGTTCTTC. This translates into CASRPRGGGGNNEQFF. This chain connects TRBV5-4 to TRBJ2-1; 8 nucleotides line up with TRBD2. This CDR3 comprises 16 residues. Trimming removed 5 bases from V and 5 bases from J; junction bases left unmatched: 12. Per the germline V gene, CDR1 is SGHNT and CDR2 is YYREEE (reference sequence).

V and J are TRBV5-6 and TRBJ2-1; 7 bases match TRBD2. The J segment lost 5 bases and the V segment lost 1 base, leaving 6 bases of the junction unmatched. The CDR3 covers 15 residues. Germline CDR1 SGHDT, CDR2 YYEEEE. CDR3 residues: CASSLLSGGDNEQFF. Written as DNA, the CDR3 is TGTGCCAGCAGCTTGCTGTCTGGGGGGGACAATGAGCAGTTCTTC.

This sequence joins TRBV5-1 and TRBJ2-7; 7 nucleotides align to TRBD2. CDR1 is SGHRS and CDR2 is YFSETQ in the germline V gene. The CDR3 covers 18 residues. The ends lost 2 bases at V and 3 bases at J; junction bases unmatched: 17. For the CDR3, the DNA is TGCGCCAGCAGCTTTGATGGAGGCGGTGCGGCGGGAGACTACGAGCAGTACTTC. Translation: CASSFDGGGAAGDYEQYF.

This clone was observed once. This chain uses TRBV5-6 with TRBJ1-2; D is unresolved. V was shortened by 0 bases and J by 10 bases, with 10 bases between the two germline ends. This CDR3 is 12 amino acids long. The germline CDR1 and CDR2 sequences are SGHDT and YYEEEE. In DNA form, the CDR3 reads TGTGCCAGCAGCTTGGGCCCGGTCCACTACACCTTC. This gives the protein CASSLGPVHYTF.

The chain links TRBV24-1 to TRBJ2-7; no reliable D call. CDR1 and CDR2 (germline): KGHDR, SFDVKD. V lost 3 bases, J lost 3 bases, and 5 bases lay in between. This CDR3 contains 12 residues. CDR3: CATSDGSYEQYF. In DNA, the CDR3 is TGTGCCACCAGTGATGGCAGCTACGAGCAGTACTTC.

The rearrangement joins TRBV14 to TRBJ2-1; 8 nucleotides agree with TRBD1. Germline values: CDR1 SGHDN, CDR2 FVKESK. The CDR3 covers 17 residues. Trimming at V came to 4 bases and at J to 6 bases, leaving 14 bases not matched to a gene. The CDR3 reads CASSPSRTGLPPNEQFF. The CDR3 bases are TGTGCCAGCAGCCCGTCCCGGACAGGGCTTCCACCCAATGAGCAGTTCTTC.

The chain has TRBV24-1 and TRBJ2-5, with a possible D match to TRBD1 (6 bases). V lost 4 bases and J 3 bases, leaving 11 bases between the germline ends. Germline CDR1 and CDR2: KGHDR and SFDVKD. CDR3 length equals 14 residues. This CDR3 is CATSEGGREETQYF. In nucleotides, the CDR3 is TGTGCCACCAGTGAAGGGGGACGGGAAGAGACCCAGTACTTC.

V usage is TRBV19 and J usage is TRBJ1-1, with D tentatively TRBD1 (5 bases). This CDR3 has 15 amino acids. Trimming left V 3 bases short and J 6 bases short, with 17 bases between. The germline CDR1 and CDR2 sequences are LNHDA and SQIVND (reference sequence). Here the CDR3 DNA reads TGTGCCAGTAGTATCCCAGGGCTGGGGGGGTCTGAAGCTTTCTTT. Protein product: CASSIPGLGGSEAFF. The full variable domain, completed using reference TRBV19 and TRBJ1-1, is DGGITQSPKYLFRKEGQNVTLSCEQNLNHDAMYWYRQDPGQGLRLIYYSQIVNDFQKGDIAEGYSVSREKKESFPLTVTSAQKNPTAFYLCASSIPGLGGSEAFFGQGTRLTVV.